This is a list of T cell receptor beta chains from one sample in a study of T cells after yellow fever vaccination. TCRdb independently ran MiXCR on the 5' RACE reads; one entry per CDR3 protein. The repertoire holds 200,000 to 300,000 distinct CDR3 sequences, with 10% to 15% as singletons. The sample was CD4+ T cells sorted from PBMCs, taken 45 days after the yellow fever booster vaccination. Receptors originate from a man aged 25-40 years who received the YFV17D yellow fever vaccine. Both conserved end residues are part of each CDR3. Each record gives: V gene, clone size, D gene, J gene, CDR3 DNA, CDR3 protein. D genes are given only for firm matches. The size of a clone is reported for some rows only, either as once, few or many, or as a class for expanded clones.

v_gene: TRBV20-1; abundance: few; d_gene: TRBD2; j_gene: TRBJ2-1; CDR3nt: TGCAGTGCTAGAGATTCGGGACTAGCGGGAGATGAGCAGTTCTTC; CDR3aa: CSARDSGLAGDEQFF
v_gene: TRBV20-1; abundance: -; d_gene: -; j_gene: TRBJ1-3; CDR3nt: TGCAGTGCTAGTTGGAGGGAGGCTGGAAACACCATATATTTT; CDR3aa: CSASWREAGNTIYF
v_gene: TRBV5-4; abundance: few; d_gene: TRBD1; j_gene: TRBJ2-7; CDR3nt: TGTGCCAGCAGCTCACAGGGGGCGATATCCTACGAGCAGTACTTC; CDR3aa: CASSSQGAISYEQYF
v_gene: TRBV7-2; abundance: few; d_gene: TRBD2; j_gene: TRBJ2-7; CDR3nt: TGTGCCAGCAGCGTGGGGACTAGCAGATCCTACGAGCAGTACTTC; CDR3aa: CASSVGTSRSYEQYF
v_gene: TRBV5-1; abundance: few; d_gene: TRBD2; j_gene: TRBJ2-1; CDR3nt: TGCGCCAGCAGCTCCCCAACTAGCGGGAGCTATGAGCAGTTCTTC; CDR3aa: CASSSPTSGSYEQFF
v_gene: TRBV7-9; abundance: few; d_gene: -; j_gene: TRBJ2-7; CDR3nt: TGTGCCAGCAGCCCAGCCCTAAGGGCATACGAGCAGTACTTC; CDR3aa: CASSPALRAYEQYF
v_gene: TRBV9; abundance: -; d_gene: -; j_gene: TRBJ2-1; CDR3nt: TGTGCCAGCAGCGTGAGCGGGACAAGGTACGCCGAGCAGTTCTTC; CDR3aa: CASSVSGTRYAEQFF
v_gene: TRBV7-3; abundance: few; d_gene: TRBD2; j_gene: TRBJ2-3; CDR3nt: TGTGCCAGCAGCCTCGGACTAGCCCGGGCAGATACGCAGTATTTT; CDR3aa: CASSLGLARADTQYF
v_gene: TRBV29-1; abundance: few; d_gene: TRBD1; j_gene: TRBJ2-7; CDR3nt: TGCAGCGTTGGCCCGGGACAGGACTACGAGCAGTACTTC; CDR3aa: CSVGPGQDYEQYF
v_gene: TRBV7-6; abundance: few; d_gene: -; j_gene: TRBJ2-3; CDR3nt: TGTGCCAGCAGTACGCAACCAGATACGCAGTATTTT; CDR3aa: CASSTQPDTQYF
v_gene: TRBV28; abundance: few; d_gene: -; j_gene: TRBJ2-5; CDR3nt: TGTGCCAGCAGGCCGGGACCACGCCTTGGGACCCAGTACTTC; CDR3aa: CASRPGPRLGTQYF
v_gene: TRBV6-5; abundance: few; d_gene: -; j_gene: TRBJ1-6; CDR3nt: TGTGCCAGCAGTTACTCGGATCAGGGTTCACCCCTCCACTTT; CDR3aa: CASSYSDQGSPLHF
v_gene: TRBV6-2/TRBV6-3; abundance: -; d_gene: -; j_gene: TRBJ2-7; CDR3nt: TGTGCCAGCAGTTACTCGGTGACGCCTACCTACGAGCAGTACTTC; CDR3aa: CASSYSVTPTYEQYF
v_gene: TRBV7-2; abundance: many; d_gene: TRBD1; j_gene: TRBJ2-7; CDR3nt: TGTGCCAGCAGCTTGAGGGACAGGGGAGGCCACGAGCAGTACTTC; CDR3aa: CASSLRDRGGHEQYF
v_gene: TRBV24-1; abundance: -; d_gene: -; j_gene: TRBJ2-6; CDR3nt: TGTGCCACCAGTGCCGGGACGGTGAGCTCTGGGGCCAACGTCCTGACTTTC; CDR3aa: CATSAGTVSSGANVLTF
v_gene: TRBV18; abundance: few; d_gene: TRBD2; j_gene: TRBJ2-1; CDR3nt: TGTGCCAGCTCATCCACGCTAGCGGGCTCCTACAATGAGCAGTTCTTC; CDR3aa: CASSSTLAGSYNEQFF
v_gene: TRBV7-6; abundance: -; d_gene: TRBD1; j_gene: TRBJ2-4; CDR3nt: TGTGCCAGCAGCTTGGGACAGGGGGGCAACATTCAGTACTTC; CDR3aa: CASSLGQGGNIQYF
v_gene: TRBV6-2/TRBV6-3; abundance: many; d_gene: -; j_gene: TRBJ1-1; CDR3nt: TGTGCCAGCAGTTACTCATACACTGAAGCTTTCTTT; CDR3aa: CASSYSYTEAFF
v_gene: TRBV6-5; abundance: many; d_gene: TRBD2; j_gene: TRBJ2-3; CDR3nt: TGTGCCAGCAGTTACCGACTAGCGGGCGGCACAGATACGCAGTATTTT; CDR3aa: CASSYRLAGGTDTQYF
v_gene: TRBV7-9; abundance: few; d_gene: -; j_gene: TRBJ2-1; CDR3nt: TGTGCCAGCAGTCCCAACTCCGGGATTTCCTACAATGAGCAGTTCTTC; CDR3aa: CASSPNSGISYNEQFF
v_gene: TRBV19; abundance: -; d_gene: -; j_gene: TRBJ2-2; CDR3nt: TGTGCCAGTAGTAACCAACAGGGCACCGGGGAGCTGTTTTTT; CDR3aa: CASSNQQGTGELFF
v_gene: TRBV23-1; abundance: -; d_gene: -; j_gene: TRBJ2-5; CDR3nt: TGCGCCAGCAGTCACCCGGGAAACCCAGAGACCCAGTACTTC; CDR3aa: CASSHPGNPETQYF
v_gene: TRBV20-1; abundance: -; d_gene: -; j_gene: TRBJ1-2; CDR3nt: TGCAGAGCCCAGAATGGCTACACCTTC; CDR3aa: CRAQNGYTF
v_gene: TRBV19; abundance: few; d_gene: -; j_gene: TRBJ2-1; CDR3nt: TGTGCCAGTAGTACCCGTGGGAGCGGGACACCGAATGAGCAGTTCTTC; CDR3aa: CASSTRGSGTPNEQFF
v_gene: TRBV10-3; abundance: -; d_gene: TRBD2; j_gene: TRBJ2-6; CDR3nt: TGTGCCATCAGTCAACCCAGCGGGAGAACCTCTGGGGCCAACGTCCTGACTTTC; CDR3aa: CAISQPSGRTSGANVLTF
v_gene: TRBV12-3/TRBV12-4; abundance: -; d_gene: -; j_gene: TRBJ2-5; CDR3nt: TGTGCCAGCAGCCGCACTGGGCCCGCCGAGACCCAGTACTTC; CDR3aa: CASSRTGPAETQYF
v_gene: TRBV6-5; abundance: few; d_gene: -; j_gene: TRBJ1-3; CDR3nt: TGTGCCAGCAGTTACGAGGGACTCTCTGGAAACACCATATATTTT; CDR3aa: CASSYEGLSGNTIYF
v_gene: TRBV20-1; abundance: -; d_gene: -; j_gene: TRBJ2-3; CDR3nt: TGCAGTGCGACGTTTCGCACAGATACGCAGTATTTT; CDR3aa: CSATFRTDTQYF
v_gene: TRBV7-2; abundance: few; d_gene: -; j_gene: TRBJ2-3; CDR3nt: TGTGCCAGCAGCTTCACGTGGGTTAAAGATACGCAGTATTTT; CDR3aa: CASSFTWVKDTQYF
v_gene: TRBV11-2; abundance: -; d_gene: -; j_gene: TRBJ2-3; CDR3nt: TGTGCCAGCAGCTTAGATGACGTGGTTGGGGATACGCAGTATTTT; CDR3aa: CASSLDDVVGDTQYF
v_gene: TRBV12-3/TRBV12-4; abundance: -; d_gene: TRBD1; j_gene: TRBJ2-2; CDR3nt: TGTGCCAGCAGTTCGGGACAGGTGAACACCGGGGAGCTGTTTTTT; CDR3aa: CASSSGQVNTGELFF
v_gene: TRBV28; abundance: few; d_gene: -; j_gene: TRBJ1-5; CDR3nt: TGTGCCAGCAGCTTTCCAGCCGTGGGACAGCCCCAGCATTTT; CDR3aa: CASSFPAVGQPQHF
v_gene: TRBV4-3; abundance: -; d_gene: -; j_gene: TRBJ2-2; CDR3nt: TGCGCCAGCAGCCAAGTAACTAGTGTCAGAGCCGGGGAGCTGTTTTTT; CDR3aa: CASSQVTSVRAGELFF
v_gene: TRBV2; abundance: few; d_gene: -; j_gene: TRBJ2-1; CDR3nt: TGTGCCACCCTAGCTCTGAGGGGAGCCAATGAGCAGTTCTTC; CDR3aa: CATLALRGANEQFF